Included here is one TCR beta chain sequence, with context. Per germline, CDR1 SEHNR and CDR2 FQNEAQ (reference sequence). The CDR3 covers 15 residues. V lost 1 base to trimming and J lost 3 bases, with 13 bases between them. A multiplex PCR was run with 60 Vbeta primers and 13 Jbeta primers. Here immunoSEQ multiplex PCR was the method, and the copy in TCRdb shows in-frame clones only, minus some. Across around 140,000 clones, the top ten clones capture more than 0.8% of the sample. This specimen belongs to a study of cytomegalovirus exposure and HLA in healthy donors. Sequencing was carried out using PBMCs. The chain combines TRBV7-9 with TRBJ2-7; TRBD1 might be the D (5 bases). The sequence derives from a male donor in good health and CMV-seronegative. The CDR3 nucleotides are TGTGCCAGCAGCTTAGGAGACAGCCGGATCTACGAGCAGTACTTC. Amino acids: CASSLGDSRIYEQYF.